This T cell receptor beta chain was obtained from a study of PD-1 blockade in classical Hodgkin lymphoma. Study outcomes and limitations: Complete responders' baseline diversity resembled that of newly diagnosed patients.

Time point here: cycle 4 day 1 (C4D1), after 6 weeks of nivolumab. Following autologous stem cell transplantation, relapse occurred in every patient, and exposure to brentuximab vedotin varied. With 6 bases removed from V and 5 bases from J, the gap between germline ends came to 19 bases. CDR1 is KGHSH, CDR2 LQKENI, per germline. This CDR3 region has 15 residues. Comment on this clone: Antigen unknown.

Libraries were prepared by immunoSEQ multiplex PCR; TCRdb keeps only in-frame clonotypes and omits some of them. The profile shows roughly 96,000 clones, 90% to 95% of them singletons. The chain recombines TRBV18 with TRBJ1-1; weak D call: TRBD1 (6 bases). The source is a human donor with classical Hodgkin lymphoma. The sequencing used peripheral blood mononuclear cells (PBMCs), collected before the fourth cycle of nivolumab. CDR3 sequence (DNA): TGTGCCAGCTCGAAGCGACAGGAGGTATATACTGAAGCTTTCTTT. It encodes CASSKRQEVYTEAFF.